A single sample is the source of the 17 T cell receptor beta chains below, sequenced in a study of spatial heterogeneity in lung cancer. From the 5' RACE reads, TCRdb called clonotypes with MiXCR, one entry per CDR3 protein. Of 40,000 or so distinct CDR3 sequences detected, 6.5% to 8.5% appear once; the ten largest clones hold around 30%. Time point here: sample taken at primary tumor resection. Specimen: PBMCs, collected at surgery. These receptors all stem from a male donor with early-stage non-small cell lung cancer.

The genes are TRBV6-2 or TRBV6-3 and TRBJ2-6; perhaps TRBD1 as D (6 bases). Per germline, CDR1 MNHEY and CDR2 SVGEGT. V lost 1 base and J lost 0, with 13 bases in between. The CDR3 is 18 residues long. In DNA form, the CDR3 reads TGTGCCAGCAGTTACTTTGGACAGAAGAGCTCTGGGGCCAACGTCCTGACTTTC. Encoded protein: CASSYFGQKSSGANVLTF.

J is TRBJ1-1 and V is TRBV20-1; possible D gene TRBD1, 5 bases. Germline lookup yields CDR1 DFQATT and CDR2 SNEGSKA (reference sequence). Trimming took off 7 bases at V and 2 bases at J, with 17 bases between the two ends. The CDR3 loop spans 14 amino acids. Written as DNA, the CDR3 is TGCAGTGTCCCACTCAGGGTCTTTAACACTGAAGCTTTCTTT. As protein: CSVPLRVFNTEAFF.

This clonotype has only a few counts. The V call is TRBV20-1, the J call TRBJ1-5; unclear D gene. This CDR3 contains 13 residues. In germline, CDR1 is DFQATT, CDR2 SNEGSKA (reference sequence). Trimming left V 2 bases short and J 4 bases short, with 9 bases between. CDR3 coding DNA: TGCAGTGCTAGACCGCAGACTAATCAGCCCCAGCATTTT. It is translated as CSARPQTNQPQHF.

This clonotype was counted ten times or more. This rearrangement joins TRBV28 to TRBJ2-2, with D unresolved. This CDR3 is built from 12 residues. Germline CDR1 is MDHEN and CDR2 is SYDVKM. Trimming removed 4 bases at V and 4 bases at J, with 4 bases between. The CDR3 nucleotides read TGTGCCAGCAGTTGGGGCACCGGGGAGCTGTTTTTT. This gives the protein CASSWGTGELFF.

About this clonotype itself: A single base separates this from a much larger clone, so it may be a read error. The chain couples TRBV10-3 to TRBJ2-7, with D tentatively TRBD2 (6 bases). CDR1 and CDR2 from the germline V gene are ENHRY and SYGVKD. This CDR3 contains 16 residues. CDR3 residues: CAINIEPITSSGEQCV. The DNA for the CDR3 is TGTGCCATCAACATCGAGCCCATAACTAGCTCGGGCGAGCAGTGCGTC.

CDR3 in amino acids: CSASVDIMNTEAFF. CDR3 DNA: TGCAGTGCTAGTGTGGATATTATGAACACTGAAGCTTTCTTT. The rearrangement joins TRBV20-1 to TRBJ1-1; D remains unclear. V gave up 3 bases and J gave up 0 bases, with 11 bases separating them. Germline values: CDR1 DFQATT, CDR2 SNEGSKA (reference sequence). This CDR3 is built from 14 residues.

This clonotype was seen ten or more times. V gene TRBV4-2 combines with J gene TRBJ2-3; no clear D. The germline V gene has CDR1 LGHNA and CDR2 YNFKEQ. V lost 1 base and J 2 bases, leaving 13 bases between the germline ends. The CDR3 is 16 amino acids. The CDR3 sequence is CASSQASGSNTDTQYF. CDR3 coding DNA: TGTGCCAGCAGCCAAGCGTCTGGATCGAACACAGATACGCAGTATTTT.

In its sample, this clonotype was seen many times. The chain has TRBV20-1 and TRBJ2-7; TRBD2 might be the D (6 bases). The CDR3 consists of 13 residues. The germline CDR1 and CDR2 sequences are DFQATT and SNEGSKA (reference sequence). V gave up 1 base and J gave up 3 bases, with 10 bases separating them. The CDR3 region has the DNA TGCAGTGCTAGAGTGGCGGGATTCTACGAGCAGTACTTC. It translates to CSARVAGFYEQYF.

The sample holds a few counts of this clonotype. The chain couples TRBV5-1 to TRBJ1-5; possibly TRBD1 for D (5 bases). The CDR3 length is 15 residues. The V gene lost 1 base and the J gene lost 0 bases, with 8 bases spanning the gap. Germline V gene data show CDR1 as SGHRS and CDR2 as YFSETQ. The CDR3 protein is CASSLTGLSNQPQHF. CDR3 DNA sequence: TGCGCCAGCAGCTTGACAGGACTTAGCAATCAGCCCCAGCATTTT.

At least ten counts were recorded for this clonotype. The chain uses TRBV7-2 and TRBJ2-1; D could derive from TRBD1 or TRBD2 (5 bases each). The V end lost 5 bases, the J end lost 7 bases, and 18 bases lay between the germline ends. This CDR3 has 15 amino acids. Germline values: CDR1 SGHTA, CDR2 FQGNSA. For the CDR3, the DNA is TGTGCCAGCAGCCAAGGTGGGACCAAGCGGAATGAGCAGTTCTTC. This gives the protein CASSQGGTKRNEQFF.

This clonotype was observed a handful of times. This chain joins TRBV28 and TRBJ2-1, with unresolved D. Germline V gene lookup returns CDR1 MDHEN and CDR2 SYDVKM. The germline V and J ends were trimmed by 6 bases and 2 bases, with 11 bases remaining between them. The CDR3 consists of 14 residues. The CDR3 nucleotides are TGTGCCAGCAGAACCGTAAGGGCCTACAATGAGCAGTTCTTC. Protein sequence: CASRTVRAYNEQFF.

This clonotype was recorded many times. This sequence joins TRBV10-3 and TRBJ2-1; D remains ambiguous. Trimming cost V 4 bases and J 0 bases, with 7 bases left between them. The germline gives CDR1 ENHRY, CDR2 SYGVKD. The CDR3 extends over 14 amino acids. CDR3 in amino acids: CAISVDGSYNEQFF. The CDR3 DNA reads as TGTGCCATCAGTGTCGACGGCTCCTACAATGAGCAGTTCTTC.

V gene TRBV7-3 combines with J gene TRBJ2-7; 8 bases are shared with TRBD1. V shed 7 bases and J 4 bases; nucleotides not matched to a gene: 9. The CDR3 is 14 amino acids. Germline V gene data show CDR1 as SGHTA and CDR2 as FQGTGA. CDR3 sequence (DNA): TGTGCCAGCAACCGAGACAGGGGAGTGTACGAGCAGTACTTC. Its protein is CASNRDRGVYEQYF.

This clonotype was observed many times. This chain uses TRBV12-3 or TRBV12-4 with TRBJ1-5; no clear D gene. With 0 bases removed from V and 0 bases from J, the gap between germline ends came to 15 bases. The CDR3 is 18 amino acids. CDR3 sequence reads: CASSLAPSEPYSNQPQHF. Written as DNA, the CDR3 is TGTGCCAGCAGTTTAGCCCCAAGCGAACCCTATAGCAATCAGCCCCAGCATTTT.

Written as DNA, the CDR3 is TGTGCCACCAGCAGAGATCGTAATTCTGAGGAAGAGACCCAGTACTTC. It encodes CATSRDRNSEEETQYF. V is TRBV15 and J is TRBJ2-5, with D unresolved. V gave up 0 bases and J gave up 3 bases, with 14 bases separating them. CDR3 length equals 16 residues. CDR1 and CDR2 from the germline V gene are LNHNV and YYDKDF (reference sequence).

A remark on this clonotype: The junction does not match germline at one end; this may be a read error. V usage is TRBV9 and J usage is TRBJ1-4; TRBD1 is a possible D gene (6 bases). The germline V gene has CDR1 SGDLS and CDR2 YYNGEE. The CDR3 runs to 16 residues. CDR3 region: CTSSRGGRTVNEKLFF. CDR3 in DNA: TGTACCAGCAGCAGAGGAGGAAGGACAGTTAATGAAAAACTGTTTTTT. Variable domain in full (rest from reference TRBV9 and TRBJ1-4): DSGVTQTPKHLITATGQRVTLRCSPRSGDLSVYWYQQSLDQGLQFLIQYYNGEERAKGNILERFSAQQFPDLHSELNLSSLELGDSALYFCTSSRGGRTVNEKLFFGSGTQLSVL.

This clonotype was recorded a few times. V is TRBV9 and J is TRBJ2-7; 11 nucleotides line up with TRBD1. In germline, CDR1 is SGDLS, CDR2 YYNGEE. Trimming cost V 4 bases and J 0 bases; bases outside gene matches: 3. CDR3 size: 15 residues. The CDR3 coding sequence is TGTGCCAGCAGCCGGACAGGGGGCTTCTCCTACGAGCAGTACTTC. Amino acids: CASSRTGGFSYEQYF.